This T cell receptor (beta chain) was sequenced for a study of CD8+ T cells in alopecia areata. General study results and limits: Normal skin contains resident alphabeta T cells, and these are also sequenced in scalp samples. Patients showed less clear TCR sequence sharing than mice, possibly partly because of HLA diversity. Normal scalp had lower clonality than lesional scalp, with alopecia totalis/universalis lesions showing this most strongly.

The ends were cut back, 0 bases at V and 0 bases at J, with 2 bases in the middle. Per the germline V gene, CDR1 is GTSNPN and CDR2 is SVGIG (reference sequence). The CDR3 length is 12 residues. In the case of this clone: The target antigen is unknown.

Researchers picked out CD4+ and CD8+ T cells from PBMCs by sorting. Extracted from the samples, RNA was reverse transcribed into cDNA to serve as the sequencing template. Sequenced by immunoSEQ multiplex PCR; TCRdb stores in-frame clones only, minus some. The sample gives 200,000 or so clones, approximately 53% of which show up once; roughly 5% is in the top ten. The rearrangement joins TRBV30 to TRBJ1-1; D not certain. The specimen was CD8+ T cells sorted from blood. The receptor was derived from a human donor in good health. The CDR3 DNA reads TGTGCCTGGAGTGTCTTGAACACTGAAGCTTTCTTT. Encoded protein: CAWSVLNTEAFF. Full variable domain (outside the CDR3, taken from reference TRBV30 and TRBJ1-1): SQTIHQWPATLVQPVGSPLSLECTVEGTSNPNLYWYRQAAGRGLQLLFYSVGIGQISSEVPQNLSASRPQDRQFILSSKKLLLSDSGFYLCAWSVLNTEAFFGQGTRLTVV.